Below, 19 T cell receptor beta chains from the same sample are listed, as sequenced in a study of T-cell memory formation after mild COVID-19. TCRdb passed the 5' RACE reads through MiXCR, listing each CDR3 protein once. Among fewer than 500,000 distinct CDR3 sequences, nearly 25% were seen once, and the ten largest hold approximately 12%. The sequenced sample consisted of PBMCs or a T cell subset sorted from them (not recorded which). The source of these receptors is an adult woman who had mild COVID-19 (a few samples of this study predate the infection). Cell type and time point are not known.

This clonotype occurred a few times. The chain joins TRBV7-9 to TRBJ2-1; 7 nucleotides agree with TRBD2. The germline CDR1 and CDR2 sequences are SEHNR and FQNEAQ (reference sequence). The CDR3 contains 16 residues. After removal of 3 bases from V and 9 bases from J, the junction contained 14 bases not matched to a gene. This chain's CDR3 is CASSFDDAGVRGEQFF. In DNA, the CDR3 is TGTGCCAGCAGCTTTGATGACGCGGGAGTTAGGGGTGAGCAGTTCTTC.

The chain combines TRBV7-8 with TRBJ2-1, with 9 bases identical to TRBD1. From germline, CDR1 is SGHVS and CDR2 FQNEAQ. The V and J ends lost 0 bases and 3 bases, in that order; junction bases with no gene match: 3. This CDR3 has 16 amino acids. CDR3: CASSLAGTGLYNEQFF. The CDR3 DNA reads as TGTGCCAGCAGCTTAGCGGGGACAGGGCTCTACAATGAGCAGTTCTTC.

The chain combines TRBV3-1 with TRBJ2-3; D not certain. CDR1 and CDR2 from the germline V gene are LGHDT and YNNKEL (reference sequence). V was cut by 4 bases and J by 1 base, with 18 bases left in between. The CDR3 length is 17 residues. CDR3 sequence reads: CASSPERLPIGTDTQYF. In DNA, the CDR3 is TGTGCCAGCAGCCCGGAGAGGCTACCTATTGGCACAGATACGCAGTATTTT.

V usage is TRBV5-1 and J usage is TRBJ2-2; 7 bases align to TRBD1. Germline V gives CDR1 SGHRS, CDR2 YFSETQ. Losses at the gene ends were 3 bases for V and 4 bases for J; bases not matched to a gene: 9. The CDR3 covers 16 residues. In nucleotides, the CDR3 is TGCGCCAGCAGCTCAAACAGGGGTGGCGGCACCGGGGAGCTGTTTTTT. Its translation is CASSSNRGGGTGELFF. The variable domain in full, with the rest retrieved from reference TRBV5-1 and TRBJ2-2, is KAGVTQTPRYLIKTRGQQVTLSCSPISGHRSVSWYQQTPGQGLQFLFEYFSETQRNKGNFPGRFSGRQFSNSRSEMNVSTLELGDSALYLCASSSNRGGGTGELFFGEGSRLTVL.

Many counts were recorded for this clonotype. The chain couples TRBV12-3 or TRBV12-4 to TRBJ2-7; 7 bases fit TRBD1. This CDR3 has 13 amino acids. J gave up 2 bases and V 8 bases, and 6 bases lay outside the gene matches. The CDR3 region is CASRRTGTYEQYF. The DNA of the CDR3 is TGTGCCAGCCGAAGGACAGGAACCTACGAGCAGTACTTC.

There are a few counts of this clonotype. This chain connects TRBV6-6 to TRBJ1-5; unclear D gene. The germline gives CDR1 MNHNY, CDR2 SVGAGI (reference sequence). The CDR3 extends over 13 amino acids. V dropped 4 bases and J dropped 5 bases, with 9 bases sitting between them. The CDR3 DNA follows: TGTGCCAGCAGTTTTCGGACCTATCAGCCCCAGCATTTT. This translates into CASSFRTYQPQHF.

There are many counts of this clonotype. The V and J genes are TRBV7-8 and TRBJ2-5, with D perhaps TRBD2 (7 bases). The germline gives CDR1 SGHVS, CDR2 FQNEAQ. With 1 base removed from V and 2 bases from J, the gap between germline ends came to 11 bases. CDR3 length: 15 amino acids. The DNA of the CDR3 is TGTGCCAGCAGCTTAGTGGCGGGGGCACAAGAGACCCAGTACTTC. This translates into CASSLVAGAQETQYF.

The V and J genes are TRBV29-1 and TRBJ2-1, with a possible D match to TRBD1 (6 bases). Trimming took off 6 bases at V and 8 bases at J, with 14 bases between the two ends. The CDR3 loop spans 12 amino acids. Germline V gene data show CDR1 as SQVTM and CDR2 as ANQGSEA. CDR3 sequence reads: CSVPRGGYEQFF. The CDR3 DNA follows: TGCAGCGTCCCCAGGGGCGGCTATGAGCAGTTCTTC.

The chain employs TRBV6-5 and TRBJ1-6, with 9 bases aligning to TRBD1. This CDR3 is 14 amino acids long. CDR1 is MNHEY and CDR2 is SVGAGI in the germline V gene. V was pared by 8 bases and J by 9 bases, with 8 bases of the junction left unmatched. CDR3 sequence (DNA): TGTGCCAGCCGACCGGGACAGGGACGTTCACCCCTCCACTTT. Translated: CASRPGQGRSPLHF.

The chain has TRBV18 and TRBJ1-1; no reliable D call. With 6 bases removed from V and 0 bases from J, the gap between germline ends came to 8 bases. The CDR3 extends over 13 amino acids. From germline, CDR1 is KGHSH and CDR2 LQKENI. DNA of the CDR3: TGTGCCAGCTCGTCCGGGATGAACACTGAAGCTTTCTTT. This translates into CASSSGMNTEAFF.

This chain uses TRBV29-1 with TRBJ1-1; D call uncertain. CDR1 is SQVTM, CDR2 ANQGSEA, per germline. V was cut by 4 bases and J by 1 base, with 10 bases left in between. The CDR3 has 13 residues. The CDR3, as DNA: TGCAGCGTTGTAGTGACCAGGAACACTGAAGCTTTCTTT. Protein: CSVVVTRNTEAFF.

This chain connects TRBV25-1 to TRBJ2-1, with 11 nucleotides matching TRBD2. J was trimmed by 7 bases and V by 4 bases; bases with no gene match: 9. This CDR3 is 16 amino acids long. The V gene's germline CDR1 is MGHDK and CDR2 SYGVNS. In DNA form, the CDR3 reads TGTGCCAGCAGTGGGGTAGCGGGAGGGCCGGGTAATGAGCAGTTCTTC. As protein: CASSGVAGGPGNEQFF.

There are a few counts of this clonotype. This chain uses TRBV15 with TRBJ2-1; D is unresolved. CDR3 length: 11 residues. Germline V gene lookup returns CDR1 LNHNV and CDR2 YYDKDF (reference sequence). Trimming removed 5 bases at V and 5 bases at J, with 4 bases between. The CDR3 is CATSRDNEQFF. The CDR3 DNA is TGTGCCACCAGCCGGGACAATGAGCAGTTCTTC.

The sample holds a few counts of this clonotype. The chain couples TRBV18 to TRBJ2-1; TRBD2 matches 8 bases. Germline CDR1 is KGHSH and CDR2 is LQKENI. V shed 0 bases, J shed 3 bases, and the junction held 10 bases outside the gene matches. The CDR3 has 18 amino acids. CDR3 region: CASSPPVDRGGYYNEQFF. DNA for the CDR3: TGTGCCAGCTCACCACCGGTCGACCGGGGGGGCTACTACAATGAGCAGTTCTTC.

This clonotype was seen at least ten times. The rearrangement joins TRBV3-1 to TRBJ2-3, with 7 nucleotides matching TRBD1. CDR1 and CDR2 (germline): LGHDT, YNNKEL (reference sequence). This CDR3 contains 15 residues. The V gene end was trimmed by 4 bases and the J gene end by 3 bases; junction bases not matched to a gene: 7. The CDR3 DNA follows: TGTGCCAGCAGCCCAGGGGGAAGGTGGACAGATACGCAGTATTTT. Protein product: CASSPGGRWTDTQYF.

V usage is TRBV11-2 and J usage is TRBJ2-1; perhaps D is TRBD1 or TRBD2 (5 bases each). This CDR3 is 16 amino acids long. Germline values: CDR1 SGHAT, CDR2 FQNNGV. V shed 4 bases and J shed 10 bases, with 23 bases lying between them. As DNA, the CDR3 is TGTGCCAGCAGCTACCCACTTTGGGACGGTTCTCGGGAGCAGTTCTTC. This gives the protein CASSYPLWDGSREQFF.

The V and J genes are TRBV7-9 and TRBJ2-3, with a tentative D call TRBD2 (6 bases). Trimming stripped 4 bases from V and 0 bases from J, with 14 bases between. The germline CDR1 and CDR2 sequences are SEHNR and FQNEAQ (reference sequence). The CDR3 is made up of 16 amino acids. The CDR3 loop is CASSSGLEGSTDTQYF. The CDR3 DNA reads as TGTGCCAGCAGCTCGGGACTGGAGGGTAGCACAGATACGCAGTATTTT.

The gene calls are TRBV11-1 and TRBJ2-7; D unclear. Trimming left V 5 bases short and J 9 bases short, with 11 bases between. Per germline, CDR1 SGHAT and CDR2 FQDESV (reference sequence). The CDR3 runs to 11 residues. CDR3: CASSGVGSQYF. The CDR3 nucleotides read TGTGCCAGCAGCGGAGTCGGGTCGCAGTACTTC.

This clonotype has a handful of counts. The CDR3 bases are TGTGCCAGCAGTTACACAGGGACCAAAAACATTCAGTACTTC. Protein sequence: CASSYTGTKNIQYF. The chain carries TRBV6-2 or TRBV6-3 and TRBJ2-4, with a possible D match to TRBD1 (6 bases). Germline V lookup: CDR1 MNHEY, CDR2 SVGEGT. This CDR3 has 14 amino acids. V lost 2 bases and J 2 bases, leaving 7 bases between the germline ends.